This TCR beta chain was documented in a study of shared clonotypes between healthy human individuals. CDR3 length: 16 residues. The assay was immunoSEQ multiplex PCR, and TCRdb's table has in-frame clones only and misses some. The table has over a million clones, about 80% seen once. This clone was picked up a small number of times. The V gene is TRBV21-1, the J gene TRBJ2-7; the D call of TRBD2 is as the table states it, not checked on the DNA. TRBV21-1 is a pseudogene. The TCR comes from a man aged 18-30 years in good health. Some clones in this sample may be carry-over from other donors' samples. Material for sequencing was memory CD4+ T cells from PBMCs. Subset given: CD45RA-negative fraction. CDR3 nucleotide sequence: TGTGCCAGCAGTGCTCCCGCTAGCGGAAGCTCCTACGAGCAGTACTTC. Amino acid sequence: CASSAPASGSSYEQYF.